The clone carrying this T cell receptor (beta chain) was detected many times. Its cognate antigen is unknown. V lost 5 bases and J 2 bases, leaving 11 bases between the germline ends. CDR3 length: 13 residues. The germline CDR1 and CDR2 sequences are SGHRS and YFSETQ. The entry originates in a study of human T cells and chemical hapten exposure. Across the whole study: Doses of diphenylcyclopropenone went to the patients' scalps weekly throughout the roughly 22-week study.

As to time point: patch test 2, 6 weeks after DPC sensitization. Regarding treatment: therapeutic diphenylcyclopropenone sensitization with weekly scalp DPC. Original methodology: Ranging from about 20,000 to 750,000, TCR counts per sample had a median value of approximately 97,000. MiXCR was run by TCRdb on the RACE reads, yielding one entry per CDR3 protein. The V and J calls were not made by the authors but by TCRdb's processing. The table has a few hundred thousand distinct CDR3 sequences, about 6% seen once. The study's findings and limits: Significantly greater numbers of large CDR3 similarity clusters came from expanded TCRs than from controls.

The receptor comes from a woman aged 18-35 years with alopecia areata. Some clones in this sample may be carry-over from other donors' samples. This chain links TRBV5-1 with TRBJ2-7; D remains ambiguous. This material consisted of whole blood, taken in connection with sensitization to the hapten diphenylcyclopropenone (DPC). The CDR3 here is CASRNTDTYEQYF. For the CDR3, the DNA is TGCGCCAGCAGGAATACGGATACCTACGAGCAGTACTTC.